This record looks at one T cell receptor (beta chain) sequence and its context. Its target is not known. This entry is derived from a study of vaccination effects on CD4 cells after COVID-19. Study-level background: ViraFEST expansion of antigen-specific CD4+ T cells with viral peptide pools preceded sequencing.

Cultured cells yielded isolated CD4+ T cells after 10 days. All participants had two doses of either the BNT162b2 or mRNA-1273 vaccine. The CDR3 consists of 11 residues. Trimming cost V 5 bases and J 5 bases, with 6 bases left between them. Germline values: CDR1 MNHNY, CDR2 SVGAGI (reference sequence). The assay was immunoSEQ multiplex PCR, and TCRdb's table has in-frame clones only and misses some. The sample lists about 40,000 clones; about 63% were seen once. The sequenced sample was CD4+ T cells from PBMCs cultured without peptide, obtained after COVID-19 vaccination. The V gene is TRBV6-6, the J gene TRBJ2-5; a possible D gene is TRBD2 (5 bases). The clonotype was recovered from a human donor who received a COVID-19 vaccine. The CDR3 loop is CASSRDETQYF. In DNA, the CDR3 is TGTGCCAGCAGTCGGGATGAGACCCAGTACTTC.